A single sample is the source of the 7 T cell receptor beta chains below, sequenced in a study of shared clonotypes between healthy human individuals. Sequenced by immunoSEQ multiplex PCR; TCRdb stores in-frame clones only, minus some. The repertoire includes roughly 2.2 million clones, 85% to 95% of them detected once, and about 0.36% sits in the top ten. The sample consisted of naive CD4+ T cells from PBMCs. Subset of the sample: CD45RA+ positively selected. These receptors were taken from a man in his late teens or twenties in good health. Some clones in this sample may be carry-over from other donors' samples.

The chain combines TRBV10-1 with TRBJ2-1; 13 bases fit TRBD2. J lost 7 bases, V lost 6 bases, and 6 bases had no gene match. Germline CDR1 WNHNN, CDR2 SYGVQD (reference sequence). The CDR3 has 15 amino acids. Here the CDR3 reads CASSRTSGSLNEQFF. Here the CDR3 DNA reads TGCGCCAGCAGCCGGACTAGCGGGAGTTTAAATGAGCAGTTCTTC.

The chain carries TRBV4-2 and TRBJ2-7, with TRBD1 matching over 9 bases. Germline assignment: CDR1 LGHNA and CDR2 YNFKEQ. The CDR3 totals 15 residues. The junction had 12 bases not matched to a gene; V was cut back by 6 bases and J by 6 bases. CDR3 sequence reads: CASSRVWTGDFEQYF. CDR3 nucleotide sequence: TGTGCCAGCAGTCGGGTCTGGACAGGGGATTTCGAGCAGTACTTC.

The rearrangement links TRBV6-5 to TRBJ1-1; a possible D gene is TRBD1 (6 bases). The V end was cut by 6 bases, the J end by 0 bases, with 14 bases between. CDR3 length equals 15 residues. Per germline, CDR1 MNHEY and CDR2 SVGAGI. CDR3 DNA sequence: TGTGCCAGCAGGCAAACAGGGTTTATGAACACTGAAGCTTTCTTT. The encoded protein is CASRQTGFMNTEAFF.

V is TRBV4-2 and J is TRBJ1-1; D is uncertain. The germline CDR1 and CDR2 sequences are LGHNA and YNFKEQ. The CDR3 spans 14 residues. Trimming stripped 0 bases from V and 1 base from J, with 6 bases between. CDR3 nucleotide sequence: TGTGCCAGCAGCCAAGATCCCCAGAACACTGAAGCTTTCTTT. It is translated as CASSQDPQNTEAFF.

The chain uses TRBV19 and TRBJ1-1; D perhaps matches TRBD1 (5 bases). V lost 5 bases and J 5 bases, leaving 18 bases between the germline ends. The CDR3 is 15 amino acids. The germline gives CDR1 LNHDA, CDR2 SQIVND (reference sequence). CDR3 nucleotide sequence: TGTGCCAGTAGTTCGGCGGGACGGCCAGGGACTGAAGCTTTCTTT. Amino acids: CASSSAGRPGTEAFF.

This chain uses TRBV9 with TRBJ2-5; D gene ambiguous. This CDR3 is built from 14 residues. V lost 4 bases and J 1 base, leaving 11 bases between the germline ends. CDR1 is SGDLS and CDR2 is YYNGEE in the germline V gene. CDR3 loop: CASSLLGRQETQYF. The CDR3 DNA sequence: TGTGCCAGCAGCCTCCTTGGCCGCCAAGAGACCCAGTACTTC.

This chain connects TRBV4-1 to TRBJ2-5; D not resolved. The length of the CDR3 is 13 residues. Germline V gene lookup returns CDR1 MGHRA and CDR2 YSYEKL. Trimming shortened V by 3 bases and J by 5 bases, and 10 bases separated the two germline ends. This chain's CDR3 is CASSHSVGETQYF. CDR3 bases: TGCGCCAGCAGCCACTCGGTAGGGGAGACCCAGTACTTC.